These 30 T cell receptor beta chains were all obtained from the same sample, sequenced in a study of T cell changes during pregnancy in multiple sclerosis. Assay: immunoSEQ multiplex PCR; the TCRdb copy retains only in-frame clones and omits some. The sample lists 95,000 to 100,000 clones, roughly nine tenths occurring once. The specimen was peripheral blood, collected after pregnancy. The receptors here all came from a female donor in good health, enrolled as a control in a pregnancy study.

A few counts support this clone. V gene TRBV19 combines with J gene TRBJ1-2; D not certain. The germline V gene encodes CDR1 LNHDA and CDR2 SQIVND (reference sequence). Trimming took off 6 bases at V and 3 bases at J, with 11 bases between the two ends. The CDR3 spans 13 residues. The CDR3 loop is CASRAGLDYGYTF. CDR3 coding DNA: TGTGCCAGTAGGGCGGGGTTGGACTATGGCTACACCTTC.

The chain combines TRBV29-1 with TRBJ2-2, with TRBD1 as a possible D gene (8 bases). This CDR3 has 14 residues. The V end was cut by 4 bases, the J end by 4 bases, with 13 bases between. The germline CDR1 and CDR2 sequences are SQVTM and ANQGSEA. The CDR3 region is CSVVQGGTTGELFF. The CDR3 DNA sequence: TGCAGCGTTGTACAGGGGGGGACCACCGGGGAGCTGTTTTTT.

V and J are TRBV7-2 and TRBJ2-1, with D perhaps matching TRBD2 (6 bases). V was shortened by 4 bases and J by 9 bases, with 13 bases between the two germline ends. The CDR3 consists of 13 residues. Germline-derived CDR1 and CDR2 are SGHTA and FQGNSA. The DNA of the CDR3 is TGTGCCAGCAGCTCCCCGGGGGTCTTTGAGCAGTTCTTC. This gives the protein CASSSPGVFEQFF. Filled out from reference TRBV7-2 and TRBJ2-1, the complete variable domain reads GAGVSQSPSNKVTEKGKDVELRCDPISGHTALYWYRQSLGQGLEFLIYFQGNSAPDKSGLPSDRFSAERTGGSVSTLTIQRTQQEDSAVYLCASSSPGVFEQFFGPGTRLTVL.

The chain joins TRBV7-3 to TRBJ2-1; D is unclear. With 4 bases removed from V and 0 bases from J, the gap between germline ends came to 10 bases. The length of the CDR3 is 15 residues. Germline lookup yields CDR1 SGHTA and CDR2 FQGTGA. For the CDR3, the DNA is TGTGCCAGCAGCTCTGATCTAACCTCCTACAATGAGCAGTTCTTC. Translation gives CASSSDLTSYNEQFF.

The J gene is TRBJ2-1, the V gene TRBV6-5, with TRBD2 matching over 10 bases. The length of the CDR3 is 15 residues. Germline V gene sequence: CDR1 MNHEY, CDR2 SVGAGI. Losses at the gene ends were 2 bases for V and 6 bases for J; bases not matched to a gene: 4. The DNA of the CDR3 is TGTGCCAGCAGTTACGGAGCGGGAGGGGGCAATGAGCAGTTCTTC. This translates into CASSYGAGGGNEQFF.

The chain has TRBV2 and TRBJ1-1, with unresolved D. Germline CDR1 reads SNHLY; CDR2 reads FYNNEI. V lost 5 bases, J lost 4 bases, and 11 bases lay in between. The CDR3 is 13 amino acids. CDR3 sequence (DNA): TGTGCCAGCAGTCCAGAGGGAGGCACTGAAGCTTTCTTT. It codes for CASSPEGGTEAFF.

This chain joins TRBV28 and TRBJ1-5; tentative D call: TRBD1 (5 bases). Trimming removed 4 bases at V and 3 bases at J, with 16 bases between. Germline lookup yields CDR1 MDHEN and CDR2 SYDVKM. The CDR3 has 16 amino acids. The DNA for the CDR3 is TGTGCCAGCAGTTCATCGGGACTTATTTACAATCAGCCCCAGCATTTT. The encoded protein is CASSSSGLIYNQPQHF.

The chain couples TRBV2 to TRBJ2-7, with D perhaps TRBD2 (6 bases). Germline V gene lookup returns CDR1 SNHLY and CDR2 FYNNEI. The germline V and J ends were trimmed by 3 bases and 3 bases, with 15 bases remaining between them. This CDR3 comprises 15 residues. The CDR3 protein is CASSEKGTGIYEQYF. As DNA, the CDR3 is TGTGCCAGCAGTGAGAAGGGGACTGGGATCTACGAGCAGTACTTC.

The CDR3, as DNA: TGTGCCAGCAGTGAGGGACAGCACTATGGCTACACCTTC. Its translation is CASSEGQHYGYTF. V gene TRBV2 combines with J gene TRBJ1-2; TRBD1 matches 7 bases. This CDR3 spans 13 amino acids. Germline V lookup: CDR1 SNHLY, CDR2 FYNNEI. Losses at the gene ends were 3 bases for V and 3 bases for J; bases not matched to a gene: 1.

V and J are TRBV28 and TRBJ2-7; maybe TRBD2 (6 bases). Germline-derived CDR1 and CDR2 are MDHEN and SYDVKM. This CDR3 region has 15 residues. V dropped 6 bases and J dropped 0 bases, with 15 bases sitting between them. DNA for the CDR3: TGTGCCAGCAGCCTGACGGCGGGAAGCTCCTACGAGCAGTACTTC. Its translation: CASSLTAGSSYEQYF.

V gene TRBV10-3 combines with J gene TRBJ2-3; 7 bases align to TRBD1. V dropped 10 bases and J dropped 0; count of bases not matched to a gene: 7. Germline V gene data show CDR1 as ENHRY and CDR2 as SYGVKD. This CDR3 has 14 residues. Here the CDR3 DNA reads TGTGCCAACAGGGGCGGGTTGAGCACAGATACGCAGTATTTT. This encodes CANRGGLSTDTQYF.

This clone was recorded only once. The rearrangement links TRBV4-1 to TRBJ1-2, with 12 bases identical to TRBD1. The V and J ends lost 3 bases and 8 bases, in that order; junction bases with no gene match: 4. Germline V CDR1 and CDR2: MGHRA, YSYEKL. There are 14 residues in the CDR3. The CDR3 protein is CASSQTGTGGGYTF. As DNA, the CDR3 is TGCGCCAGCAGCCAGACCGGGACAGGGGGCGGCTACACCTTC.

This rearrangement joins TRBV7-6 to TRBJ2-5, with 9 bases lining up with TRBD1. The germline CDR1 and CDR2 sequences are SGHVS and FNYEAQ. The ends lost 4 bases at V and 4 bases at J; junction bases unmatched: 10. CDR3 size: 16 residues. The CDR3 region is CASSSVGGQGGETQYF. In DNA form, the CDR3 reads TGTGCCAGCAGCTCCGTTGGGGGACAGGGTGGAGAGACCCAGTACTTC.

V is TRBV5-1 and J is TRBJ1-1; the D is unclear. The CDR3 is 13 residues long. Germline values: CDR1 SGHRS, CDR2 YFSETQ. The V end was cut by 2 bases, the J end by 3 bases, with 8 bases between. The CDR3, as DNA: TGCGCCAGCAGCTTTAACGGGTACACTGAAGCTTTCTTT. As protein: CASSFNGYTEAFF.

The rearrangement links TRBV4-1 to TRBJ1-3, with D perhaps TRBD1 (5 bases). The CDR3 consists of 15 residues. CDR1 MGHRA and CDR2 YSYEKL come from the germline V gene. V was pared by 2 bases and J by 4 bases, with 12 bases between. This chain's CDR3 is CASSQRGFGGNTIYF. DNA of the CDR3: TGCGCCAGCAGCCAAAGGGGATTCGGGGGAAACACCATATATTTT.

As to this clone: Different DNA sequences within this sample yield the same CDR3. The chain couples TRBV6-1 to TRBJ2-3; TRBD1 agrees at 9 bases. The J segment lost 4 bases and the V segment lost 3 bases, leaving 2 bases of the junction unmatched. There are 14 residues in the CDR3. The V gene's germline CDR1 is MNHNS and CDR2 SASEGT. CDR3 region: CASSEGQGADTQYF. For the CDR3, the DNA is TGTGCCAGCAGTGAGGGACAGGGCGCAGATACGCAGTATTTT.

This sequence joins TRBV9 and TRBJ2-7; the D gene is possibly TRBD1 (6 bases). Germline CDR1 SGDLS, CDR2 YYNGEE. This CDR3 comprises 14 residues. The germline V and J ends were trimmed by 5 bases and 8 bases, with 20 bases remaining between them. CDR3 residues: CASSASGQPSQQYF. The CDR3 nucleotides are TGTGCCAGCAGTGCCTCGGGACAACCCTCCCAGCAGTACTTC.

The chain couples TRBV5-1 to TRBJ1-2; weak D call: TRBD1 (5 bases). Germline V CDR1 and CDR2: SGHRS, YFSETQ. This CDR3 has 13 residues. V lost 3 bases and J 4 bases, leaving 10 bases between the germline ends. The chain's CDR3 is CASSSGGSYGYTF. CDR3 DNA: TGCGCCAGCAGCTCGGGGGGGTCCTATGGCTACACCTTC.

The rearrangement joins TRBV28 to TRBJ2-2; no firm D call. The CDR3 spans 13 residues. Germline V CDR1 and CDR2: MDHEN, SYDVKM. The V end lost 7 bases, the J end lost 5 bases, and 11 bases lay between the germline ends. The CDR3 spells CASTKPVTGELFF. The CDR3 nucleotides are TGTGCCAGCACAAAACCAGTTACCGGGGAGCTGTTTTTT. Complete variable domain (other parts from reference TRBV28 and TRBJ2-2): DVKVTQSSRYLVKRTGEKVFLECVQDMDHENMFWYRQDPGLGLRLIYFSYDVKMKEKGDIPEGYSVSREKKERFSLILESASTNQTSMYLCASTKPVTGELFFGEGSRLTVL.

The chain links TRBV28 to TRBJ1-4; D unclear. There are 14 residues in the CDR3. Germline V gene lookup returns CDR1 MDHEN and CDR2 SYDVKM. V lost 5 bases and J 14 bases, leaving 21 bases between the germline ends. The CDR3 DNA follows: TGTGCCAGCAGTCCCGGGGAGGGAAGCTATGGCCTGTTTTTT. Amino acid sequence: CASSPGEGSYGLFF.

V and J are TRBV27 and TRBJ1-1; 12 nucleotides line up with TRBD1. Germline V gives CDR1 MNHEY, CDR2 SMNVEV (reference sequence). The CDR3 runs 21 residues. Unmatched junction bases numbered 22, after V lost 8 bases and J lost 0 bases. This CDR3 is CASQQFPQGVGTGGMNTEAFF. The CDR3 DNA follows: TGTGCCAGCCAGCAGTTTCCTCAGGGGGTCGGGACAGGGGGCATGAACACTGAAGCTTTCTTT.

The chain links TRBV28 to TRBJ1-1; tentative D call: TRBD1 (5 bases). The CDR3 is 20 residues long. Trimming shortened V by 1 base and J by 0 bases, and 24 bases separated the two germline ends. CDR1 and CDR2 from the germline V gene are MDHEN and SYDVKM. CDR3 nucleotide sequence: TGTGCCAGCAGTTTATATGTGGGGGGAGTCCAGAGACCAATGAACACTGAAGCTTTCTTT. Protein product: CASSLYVGGVQRPMNTEAFF.

The J gene is TRBJ1-5, the V gene TRBV28; no clear D gene. The V and J ends lost 5 bases and 1 base respectively, with 9 bases between them. Germline V gene lookup returns CDR1 MDHEN and CDR2 SYDVKM. The CDR3 consists of 14 residues. The CDR3 region is CASSRGQSNQPQHF. The CDR3 DNA reads as TGTGCCAGCAGTCGGGGTCAAAGCAATCAGCCCCAGCATTTT.

The chain carries TRBV29-1 and TRBJ1-1, with TRBD1 identical over 8 bases. V shed 6 bases and J 5 bases; nucleotides not matched to a gene: 14. The CDR3 length is 15 residues. Germline-derived CDR1 and CDR2 are SQVTM and ANQGSEA. Written as DNA, the CDR3 is TGCAGCGTCAGAGGACAGGGCCAGGATGGGACTGAAGCTTTCTTT. As protein: CSVRGQGQDGTEAFF.

The genes are TRBV18 and TRBJ1-5, with a possible D match to TRBD1 (6 bases). There are 16 residues in the CDR3. V was clipped by 6 bases and J by 4 bases, with 19 bases between them. The germline V gene has CDR1 KGHSH and CDR2 LQKENI. CDR3 in amino acids: CASSRSLQGDNQPQHF. The CDR3, as DNA: TGTGCCAGCTCCCGTAGTTTACAGGGTGATAATCAGCCCCAGCATTTT.

The rearrangement links TRBV9 to TRBJ2-7, with D maybe TRBD1 (6 bases). Per germline, CDR1 SGDLS and CDR2 YYNGEE. The CDR3 sequence is 14 residues long. V dropped 1 base and J dropped 5 bases, with 13 bases sitting between them. The CDR3 region is CASSVTGSFHEQYF. The CDR3 DNA is TGTGCCAGCAGCGTAACAGGGAGTTTCCACGAGCAGTACTTC.

This sequence joins TRBV5-6 and TRBJ2-1; 7 positions match TRBD1. CDR3 length: 15 amino acids. The trim removed 6 bases at V and 4 bases at J, leaving 10 bases unmatched. The germline gives CDR1 SGHDT, CDR2 YYEEEE. The CDR3 DNA sequence: TGTGCCAGCACCCCGGGGACAGTACTTTACAATGAGCAGTTCTTC. It translates to CASTPGTVLYNEQFF.

V usage is TRBV28 and J usage is TRBJ1-5; D perhaps matches TRBD1 (6 bases). Trimming shortened V by 10 bases and J by 5 bases, and 21 bases separated the two germline ends. Germline V gene data show CDR1 as MDHEN and CDR2 as SYDVKM. The CDR3 is 15 amino acids. The CDR3 coding sequence is TGTGCCACCATCCCCCCCGGGACAAATTATCAGCCCCAGCATTTT. It is translated as CATIPPGTNYQPQHF.

The CDR3 here is CATAPGLVVIGELFF. In DNA form, the CDR3 reads TGTGCCACCGCCCCGGGACTAGTTGTTATCGGGGAGCTGTTTTTT. This chain connects TRBV15 to TRBJ2-2, with 8 bases fitting TRBD2. Germline-derived CDR1 and CDR2 are LNHNV and YYDKDF (reference sequence). V was clipped by 8 bases and J by 7 bases; unmatched bases: 12. This CDR3 region has 15 residues.

V and J are TRBV6-1 and TRBJ1-4; 8 bases agree with TRBD1. J lost 7 bases, V lost 5 bases, and 6 bases had no gene match. CDR3 length: 14 amino acids. Germline lookup yields CDR1 MNHNS and CDR2 SASEGT. Here the CDR3 DNA reads TGTGCCAGCAGTAGAGACAGGGGCGCTGAAAAACTGTTTTTT. Encoded protein: CASSRDRGAEKLFF.